The 22 T cell receptor beta chains listed next were all sequenced from one sample in a study of blood T cell repertoires in COVID-19. Sequencing used immunoSEQ multiplex PCR; TCRdb keeps in-frame clones, though not all of them. The sample holds around 120,000 clones, approximately 86% seen once. Material for sequencing was PBMCs or T cells enriched from blood (not recorded which). The receptors here all came from a woman aged 50 to 60 who had recovered from COVID-19.

This chain connects TRBV7-6 to TRBJ1-1; 7 bases match TRBD1. This CDR3 has 15 residues. Germline V gene sequence: CDR1 SGHVS, CDR2 FNYEAQ. V was pared by 4 bases and J by 4 bases, with 9 bases of the junction left unmatched. The CDR3 protein is CASSSDRSRSTEAFF. DNA for the CDR3: TGTGCCAGCAGCTCGGACAGGAGTCGCAGCACTGAAGCTTTCTTT.

The chain employs TRBV19 and TRBJ1-4, with D unclear. The CDR3 extends over 14 amino acids. Trimming removed 6 bases at V and 1 base at J, with 9 bases between. Germline V gene sequence: CDR1 LNHDA, CDR2 SQIVND (reference sequence). Written as DNA, the CDR3 is TGTGCCAGTAGCGTTGCAGGAACTAATGAAAAACTGTTTTTT. Translated, it gives CASSVAGTNEKLFF.

This CDR3 is CASSSNPDSSYEQYF. CDR3 DNA sequence: TGTGCCAGCAGCTCGAACCCGGACAGTTCCTACGAGCAGTACTTC. The chain links TRBV9 to TRBJ2-7; perhaps TRBD1 as D (6 bases). V was pared by 4 bases and J by 1 base, with 15 bases between. The CDR3 totals 15 residues. Germline lookup yields CDR1 SGDLS and CDR2 YYNGEE.

The chain has TRBV7-2 and TRBJ1-3; D remains ambiguous. Germline V gene data show CDR1 as SGHTA and CDR2 as FQGNSA. The CDR3 length is 16 residues. V gave up 5 bases and J gave up 0 bases, with 14 bases separating them. The CDR3: CASSPRSSSSGNTIYF. The CDR3 coding sequence is TGTGCCAGCAGCCCCCGTTCTTCTAGCTCTGGAAACACCATATATTTT.

The V gene is TRBV9, the J gene TRBJ1-2; TRBD1 aligns across 8 bases. The CDR3 has 15 residues. V lost 1 base, J lost 8 bases, and 10 bases stayed unmatched. In germline, CDR1 is SGDLS, CDR2 YYNGEE. CDR3 in amino acids: CASSVRAGGEEGYTF. The CDR3 DNA reads TGTGCCAGCAGCGTACGTGCAGGGGGCGAGGAAGGCTACACCTTC. The whole variable domain, remainder taken from reference TRBV9 and TRBJ1-2, is DSGVTQTPKHLITATGQRVTLRCSPRSGDLSVYWYQQSLDQGLQFLIQYYNGEERAKGNILERFSAQQFPDLHSELNLSSLELGDSALYFCASSVRAGGEEGYTFGSGTRLTVV.

The chain uses TRBV2 and TRBJ2-3; 9 nucleotides agree with TRBD2. The junction had 4 bases not matched to a gene; V was cut back by 0 bases and J by 6 bases. CDR3 length: 15 amino acids. Germline lookup yields CDR1 SNHLY and CDR2 FYNNEI. Here the CDR3 reads CASSEAAGGDDTQYF. CDR3 bases: TGTGCCAGCAGTGAAGCGGCGGGGGGGGATGATACGCAGTATTTT.

The V and J genes are TRBV6-7 and TRBJ2-4; possibly TRBD1 for D (5 bases). TRBV6-7 is given ORF status, its function remaining uncertain. The V end was cut by 2 bases, the J end by 3 bases, with 17 bases between. This CDR3 comprises 17 residues. CDR3 nucleotides: TGTGCCAGCAGTTACCAGGACATCCAAAAACTCAAAAACATTCAGTACTTC. It yields the protein CASSYQDIQKLKNIQYF.

The chain couples TRBV6-5 to TRBJ1-6; 9 bases are shared with TRBD1. V shed 7 bases and J 9 bases; nucleotides not matched to a gene: 10. CDR1 is MNHEY, CDR2 SVGAGI, per germline. This CDR3 is built from 15 residues. The CDR3 DNA reads as TGTGCCAGCACCCCCGGAGGACAGGGGACTTCACCCCTCCACTTT. Protein product: CASTPGGQGTSPLHF.

The chain is built from TRBV4-2 and TRBJ2-3; 11 bases are shared with TRBD2. CDR1 LGHNA and CDR2 YNFKEQ come from the germline V gene. The CDR3 extends over 17 amino acids. J gave up 5 bases and V 3 bases, and 10 bases lay outside the gene matches. The DNA for the CDR3 is TGTGCCAGCAGCCAGGTAGTAGCGGGGGGGCCGGGAGATACGCAGTATTTT. This codes for CASSQVVAGGPGDTQYF.

This chain links TRBV29-1 with TRBJ2-2, with D possibly TRBD2 on 7 matching bases. Trimming took 6 bases from V and 2 from J, leaving 37 bases between them. The germline V gene has CDR1 SQVTM and CDR2 ANQGSEA. CDR3 length: 22 residues. CDR3 region: CSVQGGSQGRIQRGDNTGELFF. CDR3 nucleotide sequence: TGCAGCGTCCAGGGAGGGTCACAGGGAAGGATCCAACGGGGGGACAACACCGGGGAGCTGTTTTTT.

This clone has just one count. This rearrangement joins TRBV10-1 to TRBJ1-6, with TRBD1 identical over 12 bases. Germline trimming cut 7 bases from V and 8 bases from J; bases unmatched to any gene: 9. Germline V gene sequence: CDR1 WNHNN, CDR2 SYGVQD (reference sequence). The CDR3 totals 16 residues. Here the CDR3 reads CASTGTGGTKDSPLHF. For the CDR3, the DNA is TGCGCCAGCACCGGGACAGGGGGCACTAAGGATTCACCCCTCCACTTT.

This sequence joins TRBV6-5 and TRBJ1-1; TRBD1 is a possible D gene (5 bases). Germline V lookup: CDR1 MNHEY, CDR2 SVGAGI. V lost 7 bases to trimming and J lost 0 bases, with 12 bases between them. The CDR3 sequence is 14 residues long. In DNA, the CDR3 is TGTGCCAGCACCTTGACAGAAATGAACACTGAAGCTTTCTTT. This gives the protein CASTLTEMNTEAFF.

The V and J genes are TRBV29-1 and TRBJ1-2, with D perhaps matching TRBD1 (5 bases). V shed 4 bases and J shed 1 base, with 10 bases lying between them. The CDR3 runs to 13 residues. Looked up from germline, CDR1 is SQVTM and CDR2 is ANQGSEA. CDR3 amino acids: CSVGGENNYGYTF. In nucleotides, the CDR3 is TGCAGCGTTGGGGGGGAGAATAACTATGGCTACACCTTC.

This chain links TRBV9 with TRBJ2-2, with TRBD2 as a possible D gene (7 bases). The CDR3 runs 13 residues. With 7 bases removed from V and 3 bases from J, the gap between germline ends came to 10 bases. From germline, CDR1 is SGDLS and CDR2 YYNGEE. CDR3 sequence: CASVGGDTGELFF. CDR3 nucleotides: TGTGCCAGCGTAGGGGGGGACACCGGGGAGCTGTTTTTT.

The table lists this clone with a few counts. The chain carries TRBV3-1 (or the pseudogene TRBV3-2) and TRBJ1-2; TRBD1 might be the D (6 bases). V was shortened by 9 bases and J by 8 bases, with 16 bases between the two germline ends. Germline V CDR1 and CDR2: LGHDT, YNNKEL (reference sequence). The CDR3 loop spans 12 amino acids. This CDR3 is CASGEQGNGYTF. Here the CDR3 DNA reads TGTGCCAGTGGGGAACAGGGAAACGGCTACACCTTC.

The chain has TRBV19 and TRBJ2-6; possibly TRBD2 for D (5 bases). The CDR3 length is 14 residues. The V end was cut by 11 bases, the J end by 2 bases, with 13 bases between. The germline CDR1 and CDR2 sequences are LNHDA and SQIVND (reference sequence). CDR3 region: CAGSDSAGANVLTF. Written as DNA, the CDR3 is TGTGCCGGATCGGACTCGGCTGGGGCCAACGTCCTGACTTTC. Using reference TRBV19 and TRBJ2-6 for the parts outside the CDR3, the full variable domain is DGGITQSPKYLFRKEGQNVTLSCEQNLNHDAMYWYRQDPGQGLRLIYYSQIVNDFQKGDIAEGYSVSREKKESFPLTVTSAQKNPTAFYLCAGSDSAGANVLTFGAGSRLTVL.

The chain employs TRBV5-8 and TRBJ1-5; 7 bases match TRBD1. Germline lookup yields CDR1 SGHTS and CDR2 YDEGEE. Germline trimming cut 4 bases from V and 2 bases from J; bases unmatched to any gene: 6. The CDR3 has 15 amino acids. CDR3 nucleotide sequence: TGTGCCAGCAGCCGAGGACAGGTGGGCAATCAGCCCCAGCATTTT. This gives the protein CASSRGQVGNQPQHF. The full variable domain, its missing parts supplied by reference TRBV5-8 and TRBJ1-5, is EAGVTQSPTHLIKTRGQQATLRCSPISGHTSVYWYQQALGLGLQFLLWYDEGEERNRGNFPPRFSGRQFPNYSSELNVNALELEDSALYLCASSRGQVGNQPQHFGDGTRLSIL.

This rearrangement joins TRBV27 to TRBJ2-3; D unresolved. This CDR3 spans 14 amino acids. V was clipped by 3 bases and J by 2 bases, with 9 bases between them. Germline V gene lookup returns CDR1 MNHEY and CDR2 SMNVEV (reference sequence). The CDR3 spells CASSFALITDTQYF. Here the CDR3 DNA reads TGTGCCAGCAGTTTTGCGTTGATCACAGATACGCAGTATTTT.

This clone was picked up a small number of times. The chain carries TRBV5-1 and TRBJ1-5; the match to TRBD1 covers 7 bases. Germline CDR1 and CDR2: SGHRS and YFSETQ. J was trimmed by 5 bases and V by 4 bases; bases with no gene match: 6. The CDR3 loop spans 14 amino acids. In DNA form, the CDR3 reads TGCGCCAGCAGCAGGGACAGACTCTATCAGCCCCAGCATTTT. This translates into CASSRDRLYQPQHF.

DNA for the CDR3: TGCAGTGCTAGTAGAACGACTTCTGGAAACACCATATATTTT. The encoded protein is CSASRTTSGNTIYF. The V gene is TRBV20-1, the J gene TRBJ1-3; D is undetermined. Trimming removed 3 bases from V and 1 base from J, with 10 bases in between. Germline values: CDR1 DFQATT, CDR2 SNEGSKA (reference sequence). This CDR3 spans 14 amino acids.

CDR3 in amino acids: CASSQDRSGPNTEAFF. The CDR3 DNA is TGCGCCAGCAGCCAAGATCGAAGCGGCCCGAACACTGAAGCTTTCTTT. The V gene is TRBV4-3, the J gene TRBJ1-1; D not certain. Germline V CDR1 and CDR2: LGHNA, YSLEER. This CDR3 is 16 amino acids long. Trimming shortened V by 0 bases and J by 1 base, and 12 bases separated the two germline ends.

V gene TRBV4-3 combines with J gene TRBJ2-7; 10 bases map to TRBD1. V lost 4 bases, J lost 6 bases, and 24 bases stayed unmatched. There are 20 residues in the CDR3. In germline, CDR1 is LGHNA, CDR2 YSLEER. The CDR3 region is CASSRHGRDRGPLVGSEQYF. The CDR3 DNA reads as TGCGCCAGCAGCCGCCACGGGCGGGACAGGGGCCCATTAGTCGGGAGCGAGCAGTACTTC.